Listed here are 10 T cell receptor beta chains from one sample, sequenced in a study of cytomegalovirus exposure and HLA in healthy donors. Vbeta (60) and Jbeta (13) primers were used in the PCR. TCRdb keeps only in-frame clones here, not all; method: immunoSEQ multiplex PCR. The sample holds under 170,000 clones, roughly 83% seen once. The specimen sequenced was PBMCs. Every receptor here comes from a human donor in good health.

CDR3 bases: TGTGCCTGGACGGGGGGATTCGCAGATACGCAGTATTTT. Translating gives CAWTGGFADTQYF. J is TRBJ2-3 and V is TRBV30; 7 bases map to TRBD2. From germline, CDR1 is GTSNPN and CDR2 SVGIG (reference sequence). CDR3 length equals 13 residues. V was clipped by 4 bases and J by 4 bases; unmatched bases: 5.

As concerns this clone: The limits of the CDR3 on the DNA are not certain, so only TCRdb's listed CDR3 is given. The chain joins TRBV7-9 to TRBJ2-7; whether TRBD2, the table's D call, matches the DNA was not checked. Germline loops: CDR1 SEHNR, CDR2 FQNEAQ (reference sequence). The CDR3 is made up of 12 amino acids, end residues included. The chain's CDR3 is CASSFGTGTGDF.

The gene calls are TRBV30 and TRBJ1-3; weak D call: TRBD1 (5 bases). The CDR3 extends over 14 amino acids. CDR1 is GTSNPN, CDR2 SVGIG, per germline (reference sequence). Trimming left V 1 base short and J 1 base short, with 8 bases between. The CDR3 DNA sequence: TGTGCCTGGAGTGAATACAGGTCTGGAAACACCATATATTTT. This sequence encodes CAWSEYRSGNTIYF.

The table lists this clone with a few counts. The chain is built from TRBV6-6 and TRBJ1-1, with D unclear. CDR1 MNHNY and CDR2 SVGAGI come from the germline V gene (reference sequence). V was clipped by 5 bases and J by 8 bases, with 9 bases between them. The CDR3 sequence is 11 residues long. This CDR3 is CASSLDYEAFF. The CDR3 region has the DNA TGTGCCAGCAGTCTCGACTACGAAGCTTTCTTT.

CDR3 in amino acids: CASSQGGEKLFF. The CDR3 DNA reads as TGTGCCAGCAGCCAGGGGGGTGAAAAACTGTTTTTT. V is TRBV6-6 and J is TRBJ1-4; 7 bases fit TRBD1. Germline V gives CDR1 MNHNY, CDR2 SVGAGI (reference sequence). The CDR3 has 12 residues. Trimming cost V 6 bases and J 7 bases; bases outside gene matches: 2.

There are a few counts of this clone. CDR3 in DNA: TGCGCCAGCAGTGAGTCTTTTCTCCGGGGTAAAGAGAACACCGGGGAGCTGTTTTTT. Protein sequence: CASSESFLRGKENTGELFF. The chain employs TRBV10-1 and TRBJ2-2, with D possibly being TRBD2 (5 bases). The CDR3 is made up of 19 amino acids. Looked up from germline, CDR1 is WNHNN and CDR2 is SYGVQD (reference sequence). V was shortened by 0 bases and J by 1 base, with 18 bases between the two germline ends.

The chain combines TRBV7-9 with TRBJ1-4, with D possibly being TRBD1 (6 bases). The CDR3 contains 14 residues. Germline V lookup: CDR1 SEHNR, CDR2 FQNEAQ (reference sequence). The V gene lost 3 bases and the J gene lost 4 bases, with 9 bases spanning the gap. The CDR3 loop reads CASSFGQLNEKLFF. In DNA form, the CDR3 reads TGTGCCAGCAGCTTTGGACAGCTTAATGAAAAACTGTTTTTT.

V usage is TRBV6-4 and J usage is TRBJ2-2; no clear D gene. Germline-derived CDR1 and CDR2 are MRHNA and SNTAGT. The germline V and J ends were trimmed by 2 bases and 3 bases, with 4 bases remaining between them. This CDR3 is built from 13 residues. This CDR3 is CASSDGYTGELFF. In nucleotides, the CDR3 is TGTGCCAGCAGTGACGGCTACACCGGGGAGCTGTTTTTT.

The chain is built from TRBV13 and TRBJ2-1; 10 nucleotides line up with TRBD2. Germline CDR1 reads PRHDT; CDR2 reads FYEKMQ (reference sequence). Trimming took 5 bases from V and 10 from J; bases not matched to a gene: 8. This CDR3 region has 14 residues. The CDR3 DNA is TGTGCCAGCAGCCTTGGGACTAGCGAATCCGAGCAGTTCTTC. Residues: CASSLGTSESEQFF. The full variable domain, with the rest looked up from reference TRBV13 and TRBJ2-1, is AAGVIQSPRHLIKEKRETATLKCYPIPRHDTVYWYQQGPGQDPQFLISFYEKMQSDKGSIPDRFSAQQFSDYHSELNMSSLELGDSALYFCASSLGTSESEQFFGPGTRLTVL.

The rearrangement joins TRBV5-1 to TRBJ2-5, with a tentative D call TRBD1 (5 bases). V dropped 3 bases and J dropped 5 bases, with 20 bases sitting between them. The CDR3 has 16 residues. Germline CDR1 is SGHRS and CDR2 is YFSETQ. CDR3 sequence (DNA): TGCGCCAGCAGCTCTCAAGGGGCGCCAAGTTCTGAGACCCAGTACTTC. As protein: CASSSQGAPSSETQYF.